These T cell receptor beta chains were read from a single sample in a study of blood T cell repertoires in COVID-19. The protocol was immunoSEQ multiplex PCR, while the TCRdb copy is restricted to in-frame clones and leaves out a portion. This table holds 250,000 to 350,000 clones, 86% found once. The sequenced sample was peripheral blood. Receptors originate from a woman in her twenties or thirties with active or convalescent COVID-19. Each CDR3 is given with its conserved first and last residue. A D gene is named only where the DNA matches it firmly. Clone size is stated in some rows and not others, as once, few, many or a class when expanded.

DNA: TGTGCCAGCAGCCCGACAGGGGCAACTAATGAAAAACTGTTTTTT
CDR3: CASSPTGATNEKLFF
D: TRBD1
J: TRBJ1-4
V: TRBV5-6
size: once

DNA: TGTGCCAGTAGTATTGCGGGTAAGGAGGGAGATACGCAGTATTTT
CDR3: CASSIAGKEGDTQYF
D: -
J: TRBJ2-3
V: TRBV19
size: -

DNA: TGTGCCACCAGCAGAGATTTTCCTAGCGGGGGAACCTACGAGCAGTACTTC
CDR3: CATSRDFPSGGTYEQYF
D: TRBD2
J: TRBJ2-7
V: TRBV15
size: -

DNA: TGTGCCAGTAGTATCAGAGGGGGCCTGAGCACTGAAGCTTTCTTT
CDR3: CASSIRGGLSTEAFF
D: TRBD1
J: TRBJ1-1
V: TRBV19
size: -

DNA: TGTGCCAGTAGCTCCCTCAGGGTTGGCGGCTACACCTTC
CDR3: CASSSLRVGGYTF
D: -
J: TRBJ1-2
V: TRBV19
size: -

DNA: TGTGCCAGCTCACAGGAGAATGAAAAACTGTTTTTT
CDR3: CASSQENEKLFF
D: -
J: TRBJ1-4
V: TRBV13
size: -

DNA: TGTGCCAGCAGCCCGGTGACTAGCGGGGCGGGGGAGCAGTACTTC
CDR3: CASSPVTSGAGEQYF
D: TRBD2
J: TRBJ2-7
V: TRBV5-6
size: -

DNA: TGTGCCAGCAGTTCCCTTCTGAACACTGAAGCTTTCTTT
CDR3: CASSSLLNTEAFF
D: -
J: TRBJ1-1
V: TRBV6-5
size: -

DNA: TGTGCCAGCGGGGGCTTCGGGACAGATACGCAGTATTTT
CDR3: CASGGFGTDTQYF
D: -
J: TRBJ2-3
V: TRBV6-5
size: -

DNA: TGTGCCAGCAGTCGCCTCAGGGGGCCGAACTATAATTCACCCCTCCACTTT
CDR3: CASSRLRGPNYNSPLHF
D: TRBD1
J: TRBJ1-6
V: TRBV6-6
size: -

DNA: TGTGCCAGCAGCGCGCTCCCCGGCAGGGACCAGGGGGAAGCTTTCTTT
CDR3: CASSALPGRDQGEAFF
D: -
J: TRBJ1-1
V: TRBV9
size: -

DNA: TGTGCCAGTAGTACGTCAACCGGGACAGCTCAAGAGACCCAGTACTTC
CDR3: CASSTSTGTAQETQYF
D: TRBD1
J: TRBJ2-5
V: TRBV19
size: -

DNA: TGTGCCAGCAGCTCAAAACAGCCCTGGGACAGGTCGGGCACAGATACGCAGTATTTT
CDR3: CASSSKQPWDRSGTDTQYF
D: -
J: TRBJ2-3
V: TRBV12-1
size: -

DNA: TGTGCCAGCAGCTCGAGCGGGGTCCACACAGATACGCAGTATTTT
CDR3: CASSSSGVHTDTQYF
D: TRBD2
J: TRBJ2-3
V: TRBV11-3
size: -

DNA: TGTGCCAGCAGCCGCCGGACAGGGGGCGCTTACAATGAGCAGTTCTTC
CDR3: CASSRRTGGAYNEQFF
D: TRBD1
J: TRBJ2-1
V: TRBV7-6
size: -

DNA: TGTGCCAGTAGCGACAGGATTGGCTACACCTTC
CDR3: CASSDRIGYTF
D: -
J: TRBJ1-2
V: TRBV19
size: -

DNA: TGCGCCAGCAGCCAAGGGACAGTCGTGGACAATGAGCAGTTCTTC
CDR3: CASSQGTVVDNEQFF
D: -
J: TRBJ2-1
V: TRBV4-3
size: -

DNA: TGTGCCAGCAGTTTTGGACGGGGAGAGACCCAGTACTTC
CDR3: CASSFGRGETQYF
D: -
J: TRBJ2-5
V: TRBV27
size: -

DNA: TGTGCCAGCTCACCCCAGGGGGCTCTGTATCCTAACTATGGCTACACCTTC
CDR3: CASSPQGALYPNYGYTF
D: TRBD1
J: TRBJ1-2
V: TRBV18
size: -

DNA: TGTGCCAGCAGCTTAGCCGGGACAGCGGTCGAGCAGTTCTTC
CDR3: CASSLAGTAVEQFF
D: TRBD1
J: TRBJ2-1
V: TRBV7-2
size: -

DNA: TGTGCCAGCAGTTACGCCAGCTCCTACGAGCAGTACTTC
CDR3: CASSYASSYEQYF
D: -
J: TRBJ2-7
V: TRBV6-6
size: -

DNA: TGTGCCAGCAGCCCCCTTTCAGGGGTGAGACGTGAAAAACTGTTTTTT
CDR3: CASSPLSGVRREKLFF
D: -
J: TRBJ1-4
V: TRBV14
size: -

DNA: TGTGCCAGCAGGATGGGAGGAGTCGATGGCTACACCTTC
CDR3: CASRMGGVDGYTF
D: -
J: TRBJ1-2
V: TRBV21-1
size: -

DNA: TGTGCCAGCAGCCCCTGGGGGGGACTAGCGAACTACGAGCAGTACTTC
CDR3: CASSPWGGLANYEQYF
D: TRBD2
J: TRBJ2-7
V: TRBV7-8
size: -

DNA: TGCAGTGCTAGTCGCGCTAGCGGGGGTTCCTACAATGAGCAGTTCTTC
CDR3: CSASRASGGSYNEQFF
D: TRBD2
J: TRBJ2-1
V: TRBV20-1
size: -

DNA: TGTGCCAGTAAGGGGCGGGGGAACACCGGGGAGCTGTTTTTT
CDR3: CASKGRGNTGELFF
D: -
J: TRBJ2-2
V: TRBV19
size: -

DNA: TGTGCCAGCAGCCCCTCAGGGAACACTGAAGCTTTCTTT
CDR3: CASSPSGNTEAFF
D: -
J: TRBJ1-1
V: TRBV2
size: once

DNA: TGCGCCAGCAGCCAAGCGGGGGGGCTCTCCTACAATGAGCAGTTCTTC
CDR3: CASSQAGGLSYNEQFF
D: TRBD2
J: TRBJ2-1
V: TRBV4-3
size: -

DNA: TGTGCCAGCAGTACAGGAGGGCAACTCTATGGCTACACCTTC
CDR3: CASSTGGQLYGYTF
D: -
J: TRBJ1-2
V: TRBV28
size: -

DNA: TGTGCCAGCAGCTTAGCGCAGGGGTTGGGGCAGTTCTTC
CDR3: CASSLAQGLGQFF
D: -
J: TRBJ2-1
V: TRBV7-9
size: -

DNA: TGTGCCAGCTCACTCAGGGACACCGGGGAGCTGTTTTTT
CDR3: CASSLRDTGELFF
D: -
J: TRBJ2-2
V: TRBV18
size: -

DNA: TGTGCCAGCAGTTACTTAGGACAGGGAGGCTATGGCTACACCTTC
CDR3: CASSYLGQGGYGYTF
D: TRBD1
J: TRBJ1-2
V: TRBV6-5
size: -

DNA: TGCGCCAGCAGCCAAGATTGGAACAGGGACAATGAGCAGTTCTTC
CDR3: CASSQDWNRDNEQFF
D: -
J: TRBJ2-1
V: TRBV4-3
size: -

DNA: TGTGCCAGTAGAGGGGATTTCGACAGGGGAATTCAGCCCCAGCATTTT
CDR3: CASRGDFDRGIQPQHF
D: TRBD1
J: TRBJ1-5
V: TRBV19
size: once

DNA: TGTGCCAGTAGTTTGCGGGGGGGCTGGCAGCGGGGAGTTGAGCAGTTCTTC
CDR3: CASSLRGGWQRGVEQFF
D: TRBD2
J: TRBJ2-1
V: TRBV19
size: once

DNA: TGTGCCTGGAGGCCAAAGGCGGGACGAGCCCTAAGAAGCACTGAAGCTTTCTTT
CDR3: CAWRPKAGRALRSTEAFF
D: -
J: TRBJ1-1
V: TRBV30
size: -

DNA: TGCAGCGTCATGACAGGGGGAGGAACTGAAGCTTTCTTT
CDR3: CSVMTGGGTEAFF
D: TRBD1
J: TRBJ1-1
V: TRBV29-1
size: once

DNA: TGTGCCAGCAGTTTAAAAGGGGGGGGTCTTACCTACGAGCAGTACTTC
CDR3: CASSLKGGGLTYEQYF
D: -
J: TRBJ2-7
V: TRBV27
size: -

DNA: TGTGCCAGCAGCCTCGAAGGGACAGGGAACACTGAAGCTTTCTTT
CDR3: CASSLEGTGNTEAFF
D: TRBD1
J: TRBJ1-1
V: TRBV5-4
size: -

DNA: TGTGCCTGGAGAAGGTCAGCAGGTGAAGCTTTCTTT
CDR3: CAWRRSAGEAFF
D: -
J: TRBJ1-1
V: TRBV30
size: -

DNA: TGCGCCAGCAGCCAAGATCCGGGGGGATTGTGGAACTCACCCCTCCACTTT
CDR3: CASSQDPGGLWNSPLHF
D: -
J: TRBJ1-6
V: TRBV4-1
size: few

DNA: TGTGCCACCAGTGATCGGACAGGGTCTTCAGCTAACTATGGCTACACCTTC
CDR3: CATSDRTGSSANYGYTF
D: TRBD1
J: TRBJ1-2
V: TRBV24-1
size: few

DNA: TGTGCCACCAGTCTAGGGGATAGCAATCAGCCCCAGCATTTT
CDR3: CATSLGDSNQPQHF
D: -
J: TRBJ1-5
V: TRBV15
size: -